Here is one T cell receptor beta chain with its context. Its specific antigen is unknown. This may stem from a read error, because a much larger clone lies one nucleotide away. The data were taken from a study of breast tumors, draining lymph nodes, adjacent tissues listed by TCRdb under 2016. In the study overall: TCR beta repertoires were compared across tumor, adjacent nontumor tissue and axillary lymph nodes obtained from breast cancer patients. In human breast cancer, the study set out to evaluate how tumor, surrounding tissue and draining lymph node repertoires relate to one another and whether T cells may move between these sites. Paper-wide results and their limitations: The data were considered consistent with most tumor T cells being derived from the lymph node and subsequently expanding within tumor tissue. The conclusion that tumor T cells originate in lymph nodes was presented as consistent with a hypothesis rather than as directly demonstrated. Tumor and nontumor tissue repertoires were found to be significantly more similar in luminal-like than in basal-like breast cancer. Tumor T-cell repertoires showed less diversity than lymph node repertoires and more diversity than nontumor tissue repertoires, and tumor T-cell repertoires showed preferential V and J gene usage.

The cysteine opens and the phenylalanine closes a CDR3 of 13 amino acids. CDR3 DNA is the only sequence kept; it has 39 bases, read in frame from the first base. The germline V gene gives CDR1 as SQVTM and CDR2 as ANQGSEA. V is cut by 5 bases and J by 4 bases, and the space between the germline ends is 12 bases. Reads for this sample came from an Illumina HiSeq 2000. TCR beta chain libraries were generated through multiplex PCR amplification. The amplified TCR beta chain products were analyzed by high-throughput sequencing. TCRdb took the public reads, trimmed them with fastp at Q25, ran MiXCR for clone calling and kept in-frame beta chains. Rows are unified per CDR3 protein, each entry keeping the most common DNA and genes. The sample contains over 100,000 distinct CDR3 sequences, about a fifth of them found a single time. The top ten clonotypes cover around 2.7% of the sample. Lymph node samples were obtained from the axillary draining lymph nodes of breast cancer patients.

The chain employs TRBV29-1 and TRBJ2-1; the best D guess is TRBD1, with 6 bases matching. The sample was axillary lymph node tissue. This clonotype originated in a female donor with breast cancer. Some clones in this sample may be carry-over from other donors' samples. In nucleotides, the sequence is TGCAGCGTTCCTCAGGGGACATACAATGAGCAGTTCTTC. Its amino acids are CSVPQGTYNEQFF.